The 27 T cell receptor beta chains presented below share a single source sample, sequenced in a study of blood T cell repertoires in COVID-19. Clones were sequenced by immunoSEQ multiplex PCR, and TCRdb holds only the in-frame ones, with some missing. The sample holds about 240,000 clones; around 88% are singletons and the top ten take 3.3%. The sample consisted of PBMCs or T cells enriched from blood (not recorded which). Receptors were obtained from a woman aged 40 to 55 with acute COVID-19.

CDR3 amino acids: CASSPRTAYEQYF. The CDR3 nucleotides are TGTGCCAGCAGCCCTAGGACAGCCTACGAGCAGTACTTC. The chain is built from TRBV27 and TRBJ2-7; a weak D match, TRBD1 (6 bases). V was clipped by 6 bases and J by 2 bases, with 11 bases between them. In germline, CDR1 is MNHEY, CDR2 SMNVEV (reference sequence). CDR3 length equals 13 residues.

V and J are TRBV9 and TRBJ2-7; 10 bases are shared with TRBD1. This CDR3 is 14 amino acids long. From germline, CDR1 is SGDLS and CDR2 YYNGEE. With V trimmed by 3 bases and J by 5 bases, 5 bases remained unmatched. As DNA, the CDR3 is TGTGCCAGCAGCGGAACCGGGACAGGGGACGAGCAGTACTTC. It yields the protein CASSGTGTGDEQYF.

This sequence joins TRBV3-1 (or the pseudogene TRBV3-2) and TRBJ2-1; 8 nucleotides line up with TRBD2. CDR1 LGHDT and CDR2 YNNKEL come from the germline V gene (reference sequence). V lost 2 bases and J lost 11; bases outside the gene matches: 2. The CDR3 runs to 12 residues. The CDR3 DNA is TGTGCCAGCAGCCAAACTAGCGGTAAGCAGTTCTTC. Amino acid sequence: CASSQTSGKQFF.

This clone was counted only a few times. The chain joins TRBV6-5 to TRBJ2-7, with 10 bases aligning to TRBD1. This CDR3 spans 14 amino acids. The germline gives CDR1 MNHEY, CDR2 SVGAGI. The V and J ends lost 5 bases and 3 bases, in that order; junction bases with no gene match: 4. This chain's CDR3 is CASSRGTGVYEQYF. In DNA form, the CDR3 reads TGTGCCAGCAGTAGAGGGACAGGGGTCTACGAGCAGTACTTC.

V is TRBV25-1 and J is TRBJ2-7; 8 nucleotides line up with TRBD1. This CDR3 comprises 13 residues. CDR1 is MGHDK, CDR2 SYGVNS, per germline. V shed 4 bases and J 9 bases; nucleotides not matched to a gene: 8. As DNA, the CDR3 is TGTGCCAGCAGTGCAGGGGGCAGGGGAGGGCAGTACTTC. The encoded protein is CASSAGGRGGQYF.

The rearrangement uses TRBV6-1 and TRBJ1-2; D unclear. V gave up 3 bases and J gave up 1 base, with 12 bases separating them. The CDR3 sequence is 15 residues long. Germline assignment: CDR1 MNHNS and CDR2 SASEGT. CDR3 loop: CASSEGRLSNYGYTF. In nucleotides, the CDR3 is TGTGCCAGCAGTGAGGGTCGACTTAGTAACTATGGCTACACCTTC.

The chain carries TRBV28 and TRBJ1-3; D possibly corresponds to TRBD1 (5 bases). Germline V CDR1 and CDR2: MDHEN, SYDVKM. The ends were cut back, 5 bases at V and 4 bases at J, with 12 bases in the middle. The CDR3 runs to 14 residues. CDR3 coding DNA: TGTGCCAGCAGTCCAGGGTCTACGGGAAACACCATATATTTT. Translation gives CASSPGSTGNTIYF.

In regard to this clone: The sample holds other DNA sequences that translate to the same CDR3. This chain links TRBV4-1 with TRBJ2-7; the match to TRBD2 covers 12 bases. The trim removed 2 bases at V and 2 bases at J, leaving 1 base unmatched. Per the germline V gene, CDR1 is MGHRA and CDR2 is YSYEKL. The CDR3 covers 15 residues. In DNA form, the CDR3 reads TGCGCCAGCAGCCAAAGGACTAGCGGGACCTACGAGCAGTACTTC. Residues: CASSQRTSGTYEQYF.

V is TRBV11-3 and J is TRBJ2-1, with TRBD2 matching over 10 bases. Unmatched junction bases numbered 14, after V lost 4 bases and J lost 2 bases. CDR3 size: 19 residues. CDR1 is SGHNT and CDR2 is YENEEA in the germline V gene. This CDR3 reads CASSSAGSGRAGAYNEQFF. For the CDR3, the DNA is TGTGCCAGCAGCTCCGCCGGCAGCGGGAGGGCCGGAGCCTACAATGAGCAGTTCTTC. Complete variable domain (other parts from reference TRBV11-3 and TRBJ2-1): EAGVVQSPRYKIIEKKQPVAFWCNPISGHNTLYWYLQNLGQGPELLIRYENEEAVDDSQLPKDRFSAERLKGVDSTLKIQPAELGDSAVYLCASSSAGSGRAGAYNEQFFGPGTRLTVL.

The chain carries TRBV19 and TRBJ2-2; TRBD2 matches 10 bases. Per the germline V gene, CDR1 is LNHDA and CDR2 is SQIVND (reference sequence). This CDR3 region has 15 residues. V lost 5 bases to trimming and J lost 1 base; unmatched junction nucleotides: 1. In DNA, the CDR3 is TGTGCCAGTAGTGCTAGCGGGGGGAACACCGGGGAGCTGTTTTTT. Translating gives CASSASGGNTGELFF.

This rearrangement joins TRBV3-1 (or the pseudogene TRBV3-2) to TRBJ2-2, with a possible D match to TRBD2 (5 bases). Germline CDR1 reads LGHDT; CDR2 reads YNNKEL (reference sequence). The CDR3 length is 14 residues. Trimming removed 7 bases at V and 7 bases at J, with 16 bases between. CDR3 loop: CASMDLARVGELFF. For the CDR3, the DNA is TGTGCCAGCATGGACTTAGCTCGTGTCGGGGAGCTGTTTTTT.

This clone has a single count. V and J are TRBV5-1 and TRBJ1-1, with 7 bases matching TRBD1. This CDR3 has 15 amino acids. The ends lost 5 bases at V and 6 bases at J; junction bases unmatched: 13. Germline loops: CDR1 SGHRS, CDR2 YFSETQ. The CDR3 protein is CASRPTTGEVAEAFF. CDR3 coding DNA: TGCGCCAGCAGACCAACCACAGGGGAGGTAGCTGAAGCTTTCTTT. Complete variable domain (other parts from reference TRBV5-1 and TRBJ1-1): KAGVTQTPRYLIKTRGQQVTLSCSPISGHRSVSWYQQTPGQGLQFLFEYFSETQRNKGNFPGRFSGRQFSNSRSEMNVSTLELGDSALYLCASRPTTGEVAEAFFGQGTRLTVV.

The chain employs TRBV7-8 and TRBJ1-1; D is perhaps TRBD1 (6 bases). This CDR3 spans 15 amino acids. The V end lost 5 bases, the J end lost 0 bases, and 13 bases lay between the germline ends. Per germline, CDR1 SGHVS and CDR2 FQNEAQ. The CDR3 DNA reads as TGTGCCAGCAGCGCTTTAACAGGGTTGAACACTGAAGCTTTCTTT. This translates into CASSALTGLNTEAFF.

The rearrangement links TRBV29-1 to TRBJ1-4; 9 bases fit TRBD1. J lost 1 base, V lost 6 bases, and 3 bases had no gene match. CDR3 length: 14 amino acids. Per the germline V gene, CDR1 is SQVTM and CDR2 is ANQGSEA. In DNA, the CDR3 is TGCAGCGTAACAGGGGGCCTAACTAATGAAAAACTGTTTTTT. Its translation is CSVTGGLTNEKLFF.

V and J are TRBV5-6 and TRBJ2-7, with a weak D call TRBD2 (6 bases). Per the germline V gene, CDR1 is SGHDT and CDR2 is YYEEEE. This CDR3 is built from 12 residues. Trimming took off 4 bases at V and 5 bases at J, with 10 bases between the two ends. The CDR3, as DNA: TGTGCCAGCAGCGGGGGGTCCAACGAGCAGTACTTC. Its protein is CASSGGSNEQYF.

The chain couples TRBV7-3 to TRBJ2-7, with 7 bases identical to TRBD2. Germline CDR1 SGHTA, CDR2 FQGTGA. The CDR3 is 14 residues long. The trim removed 2 bases at V and 6 bases at J, leaving 7 bases unmatched. The CDR3 DNA is TGTGCCAGCAGCTTAGGCGGGAGTACTGGCGAGCAGTACTTC. It codes for CASSLGGSTGEQYF.

V usage is TRBV27 and J usage is TRBJ2-2; a possible D gene is TRBD2 (7 bases). Germline CDR1 reads MNHEY; CDR2 reads SMNVEV (reference sequence). The CDR3 runs 16 residues. V was trimmed by 6 bases and J by 5 bases, leaving 19 bases between them. CDR3 in amino acids: CASRPGGARMTGELFF. CDR3 nucleotide sequence: TGTGCCAGCAGACCTGGGGGGGCGAGGATGACCGGGGAGCTGTTTTTT.

The rearrangement links TRBV7-3 to TRBJ2-1, with TRBD2 identical over 13 bases. V lost 5 bases to trimming and J lost 1 base; unmatched junction nucleotides: 11. Germline V gene sequence: CDR1 SGHTA, CDR2 FQGTGA. The CDR3 has 19 residues. For the CDR3, the DNA is TGTGCCAGCAGCCACGGGGGACTAGCGGGGCCGCGGTCCTACAATGAGCAGTTCTTC. Protein sequence: CASSHGGLAGPRSYNEQFF.

The chain recombines TRBV25-1 with TRBJ2-1; 9 bases align to TRBD2. The germline gives CDR1 MGHDK, CDR2 SYGVNS. Losses at the gene ends were 3 bases for V and 7 bases for J; bases not matched to a gene: 10. The CDR3 runs to 16 residues. The CDR3 coding sequence is TGTGCCAGCAGTGACGTTGCGGGACTAGCTGATAATGAGCAGTTCTTC. Translation gives CASSDVAGLADNEQFF.

This chain joins TRBV5-4 and TRBJ2-7; 15 bases map to TRBD2. CDR1 and CDR2 (germline): SGHNT, YYREEE (reference sequence). The CDR3 has 15 residues. The V and J ends lost 4 bases and 6 bases, in that order; junction bases with no gene match: 5. The CDR3 region has the DNA TGTGCCAGCAGCGGGTGGACTAGCGGGAGGGGCGAGCAGTACTTC. Its translation: CASSGWTSGRGEQYF.

The chain carries TRBV19 and TRBJ2-2; no reliable D call. The CDR3 is 14 residues long. Germline CDR1 and CDR2: LNHDA and SQIVND (reference sequence). Trimming pared 4 bases from V and 1 base from J, leaving 7 bases between. CDR3 residues: CASSTTVNTGELFF. The DNA for the CDR3 is TGTGCCAGTAGTACCACAGTGAACACCGGGGAGCTGTTTTTT. The variable domain in full, with the rest retrieved from reference TRBV19 and TRBJ2-2, is DGGITQSPKYLFRKEGQNVTLSCEQNLNHDAMYWYRQDPGQGLRLIYYSQIVNDFQKGDIAEGYSVSREKKESFPLTVTSAQKNPTAFYLCASSTTVNTGELFFGEGSRLTVL.

The chain uses TRBV27 and TRBJ2-7, with 11 positions matching TRBD2. The CDR3 loop spans 16 amino acids. Trimming removed 0 bases from V and 7 bases from J; junction bases left unmatched: 8. CDR1 is MNHEY, CDR2 SMNVEV, per germline (reference sequence). The CDR3 nucleotides read TGTGCCAGCAGTTTATCCTACCGGACTAGCGGGTTTGAGCAGTACTTC. Its protein is CASSLSYRTSGFEQYF.

The chain carries TRBV11-3 and TRBJ2-5; weak D call: TRBD1 (6 bases). With 7 bases removed from V and 2 bases from J, the gap between germline ends came to 8 bases. CDR1 and CDR2 from the germline V gene are SGHNT and YENEEA. The CDR3 consists of 12 residues. The CDR3 loop is CASNGQQETQYF. In nucleotides, the CDR3 is TGTGCCAGCAATGGACAGCAAGAGACCCAGTACTTC.

The CDR3 nucleotides read TGTGCCACCAACAACGGGAGCTCGGGTGAAAAACTGTTTTTT. This encodes CATNNGSSGEKLFF. This chain uses TRBV15 with TRBJ1-4; D gene ambiguous. Trimming pared 7 bases from V and 7 bases from J, leaving 16 bases between. Germline lookup yields CDR1 LNHNV and CDR2 YYDKDF (reference sequence). The CDR3 is made up of 14 amino acids.

The V and J genes are TRBV3-1 (or the pseudogene TRBV3-2) and TRBJ2-3; 9 bases agree with TRBD2. This CDR3 has 17 amino acids. V dropped 0 bases and J dropped 2; count of bases not matched to a gene: 6. Germline V gives CDR1 LGHDT, CDR2 YNNKEL (reference sequence). Here the CDR3 DNA reads TGTGCCAGCAGCCAAGATTTGCTAGCGGGGTTCACAGATACGCAGTATTTT. Translation: CASSQDLLAGFTDTQYF.

The chain recombines TRBV7-6 with TRBJ1-2, with D uncertain. Germline CDR1 reads SGHVS; CDR2 reads FNYEAQ. V was clipped by 5 bases and J by 6 bases, with 16 bases between them. CDR3 size: 14 residues. The CDR3 DNA is TGTGCCAGCAGCCTATCGCGCGGGGAAAATGGCTACACCTTC. Its protein product is CASSLSRGENGYTF.

This chain joins TRBV3-1 (or the pseudogene TRBV3-2) and TRBJ1-1; the D is unclear. The CDR3 covers 14 residues. Germline CDR1 is LGHDT and CDR2 is YNNKEL (reference sequence). Between the trimmed V and J ends, which lost 4 bases and 0 bases, there was a span of 9 bases. The CDR3 here is CASSLGVMNTEAFF. For the CDR3, the DNA is TGTGCCAGCAGCCTCGGAGTGATGAACACTGAAGCTTTCTTT.